The 22 T cell receptor beta chains reported below all come from one sample, sequenced in a study of T cells after yellow fever vaccination. MiXCR was run by TCRdb on the 5' RACE reads, yielding one entry per CDR3 protein. Among almost 600,000 distinct CDR3 sequences listed, roughly 14% were seen once. Sequenced here: PBMCs, sampled on the day of the yellow fever booster vaccination. The receptors come from a man aged 30-40 years who received the YFV17D yellow fever vaccine.

This clonotype was counted a few times. The J gene is TRBJ2-1, the V gene TRBV4-2; D is unresolved. V lost 1 base, J lost 6 bases, and 19 bases lay in between. In germline, CDR1 is LGHNA, CDR2 YNFKEQ. The CDR3 totals 17 residues. CDR3 nucleotide sequence: TGTGCCAGCAGCCAAGTGTCGGTGGGGATGGGCCTCAATGAGCAGTTCTTC. Protein sequence: CASSQVSVGMGLNEQFF.

This chain joins TRBV7-2 and TRBJ2-5; 10 bases map to TRBD1. Germline loops: CDR1 SGHTA, CDR2 FQGNSA. This CDR3 comprises 14 residues. The V and J ends lost 4 bases and 6 bases, in that order; junction bases with no gene match: 5. CDR3: CASSSGTGVQTQYF. Here the CDR3 DNA reads TGTGCCAGCAGCTCCGGGACAGGGGTTCAGACCCAGTACTTC.

The rearrangement joins TRBV9 to TRBJ2-7; possibly TRBD1 or TRBD2 for D (5 bases each). This CDR3 spans 15 amino acids. Germline CDR1 and CDR2: SGDLS and YYNGEE. V shed 3 bases and J shed 0 bases, with 13 bases lying between them. CDR3 sequence reads: CASSAGDEGSYEQYF. The CDR3 DNA sequence: TGTGCCAGCAGCGCCGGGGACGAGGGCTCCTACGAGCAGTACTTC.

This chain joins TRBV13 and TRBJ2-7, with 10 nucleotides matching TRBD2. The CDR3 has 14 amino acids. J was trimmed by 1 base and V by 6 bases; bases with no gene match: 3. Germline V gene lookup returns CDR1 PRHDT and CDR2 FYEKMQ (reference sequence). The CDR3 is CASRLAGSSYEQYF. Here the CDR3 DNA reads TGTGCCAGCAGACTAGCGGGATCATCCTACGAGCAGTACTTC.

The CDR3 DNA sequence: TGCAGCGTGAGAGACAGGGGGACTAACTATGGCTACACCTTC. Its translation is CSVRDRGTNYGYTF. The chain carries TRBV29-1 and TRBJ1-2; 9 bases align to TRBD1. The ends lost 6 bases at V and 0 bases at J; junction bases unmatched: 5. Germline CDR1 is SQVTM and CDR2 is ANQGSEA. The CDR3 is 14 residues long.

The rearrangement uses TRBV6-1 and TRBJ2-5; D perhaps matches TRBD1 (6 bases). V gave up 5 bases and J gave up 4 bases, with 14 bases separating them. CDR3 length: 14 residues. Germline assignment: CDR1 MNHNS and CDR2 SASEGT. CDR3 sequence: CASSTAGVTETQYF. DNA for the CDR3: TGTGCCAGCAGTACCGCAGGGGTGACAGAGACCCAGTACTTC.

This clonotype was seen a few times. The rearrangement joins TRBV18 to TRBJ2-5, with D perhaps TRBD2 (6 bases). CDR1 KGHSH and CDR2 LQKENI come from the germline V gene. CDR3 length: 15 residues. V was shortened by 6 bases and J by 3 bases, with 17 bases between the two germline ends. DNA for the CDR3: TGTGCCAGCTCCCCCGGGGGTAGCGGAGAAGAGACCCAGTACTTC. Its protein is CASSPGGSGEETQYF.

This chain connects TRBV20-1 to TRBJ2-1; maybe TRBD2 (5 bases). V shed 0 bases and J shed 5 bases, with 14 bases lying between them. Germline CDR1 and CDR2: DFQATT and SNEGSKA (reference sequence). The CDR3 has 15 residues. The CDR3 protein is CSARDYTRTNNEQFF. CDR3 bases: TGCAGTGCTAGAGATTACACTAGAACTAACAATGAGCAGTTCTTC.

In this sample, this clonotype turned up a few times. CDR3: CASSTKSGYTDTQYF. The CDR3 DNA follows: TGCGCCAGCAGCACCAAAAGCGGGTACACAGATACGCAGTATTTT. The chain recombines TRBV5-1 with TRBJ2-3; D is perhaps TRBD2 (6 bases). Germline-derived CDR1 and CDR2 are SGHRS and YFSETQ. V was trimmed by 4 bases and J by 2 bases, leaving 14 bases between them. This CDR3 has 15 amino acids.

The chain recombines TRBV4-2 with TRBJ1-5; a possible D gene is TRBD1 (5 bases). This CDR3 is 14 amino acids long. Trimming stripped 1 base from V and 3 bases from J, with 7 bases between. Germline CDR1 is LGHNA and CDR2 is YNFKEQ. The CDR3 sequence is CASSQGQTNQPQHF. The CDR3, as DNA: TGTGCCAGCAGCCAAGGACAGACCAATCAGCCCCAGCATTTT.

The rearrangement uses TRBV7-9 and TRBJ1-6, with D possibly being TRBD1 (5 bases). V lost 11 bases and J lost 8, with 13 bases in between. Germline CDR1 and CDR2: SEHNR and FQNEAQ (reference sequence). CDR3 length: 12 amino acids. As DNA, the CDR3 is TGTGCCGGGGGTGACGGGGATTCACCCCTCCACTTT. The encoded protein is CAGGDGDSPLHF.

This clonotype was recorded at least ten times. The chain is built from TRBV7-2 and TRBJ2-3; 9 nucleotides align to TRBD2. The CDR3 totals 15 residues. Germline lookup yields CDR1 SGHTA and CDR2 FQGNSA. V gave up 1 base and J gave up 7 bases; unmatched junction bases: 6. CDR3 DNA sequence: TGTGCCAGCAGCTTAGTAGTAGCGGGAGCTTATACGCAGTATTTT. Its protein is CASSLVVAGAYTQYF.

This clonotype appeared a few times. V is TRBV6-5 and J is TRBJ2-2, with D perhaps matching TRBD1 or TRBD2 (5 bases each). The CDR3 has 14 amino acids. The V gene's germline CDR1 is MNHEY and CDR2 SVGAGI. The V end was cut by 8 bases, the J end by 8 bases, with 18 bases between. The CDR3 here is CASLGRASGGELFF. In DNA, the CDR3 is TGTGCCAGCTTGGGCAGGGCAAGCGGAGGGGAGCTGTTTTTT.

This clonotype came up a few times. This chain joins TRBV29-1 and TRBJ2-1; 7 bases are shared with TRBD2. Germline loops: CDR1 SQVTM, CDR2 ANQGSEA. Unmatched junction bases numbered 6, after V lost 6 bases and J lost 1 base. There are 14 residues in the CDR3. The CDR3 DNA sequence: TGCAGCGTAGTTAGCGGGCCGTCCTACAATGAGCAGTTCTTC. This translates into CSVVSGPSYNEQFF.

Comment on this clonotype: This may stem from a read error, because a much larger clone lies one nucleotide away. This chain uses TRBV11-2 with TRBJ2-1; no definite D call. Between the trimmed V and J ends, which lost 1 base and 4 bases, there was a span of 8 bases. CDR1 and CDR2 from the germline V gene are SGHAT and FQNNGV. CDR3 size: 14 residues. Here the CDR3 DNA reads TGTGCCAGCAGCTTAGCGGTGGGATACAATGAGCAGTTCTTC. This encodes CASSLAVGYNEQFF.

This clonotype came up many times. The rearrangement uses TRBV6-2 or TRBV6-3 and TRBJ1-5, with D perhaps matching TRBD1 (5 bases). Germline-derived CDR1 and CDR2 are MNHEY and SVGEGT. Deletions cut 0 bases from V and 3 bases from J, with 15 bases between. This CDR3 contains 17 residues. CDR3 in amino acids: CASSYSKPDTNNQPQHF. The DNA for the CDR3 is TGTGCCAGCAGTTACTCTAAACCGGACACCAACAATCAGCCCCAGCATTTT.

This clonotype has only a few counts. The chain has TRBV7-2 and TRBJ2-7; TRBD1 aligns across 9 bases. J lost 6 bases, V lost 2 bases, and 5 bases had no gene match. The CDR3 is 14 residues long. The germline V gene has CDR1 SGHTA and CDR2 FQGNSA. In nucleotides, the CDR3 is TGTGCCAGCAGCTTACCGGGACAGGGAGGCGAGCAGTACTTC. Encoded protein: CASSLPGQGGEQYF.

This chain uses TRBV7-2 with TRBJ2-5; 8 positions match TRBD2. CDR3 length: 14 residues. Germline values: CDR1 SGHTA, CDR2 FQGNSA. Unmatched junction bases numbered 4, after V lost 2 bases and J lost 5 bases. The CDR3: CASSLFQRGETQYF. The CDR3 DNA reads TGTGCCAGCAGCTTATTTCAGCGGGGGGAGACCCAGTACTTC.

The table lists this clonotype with a few counts. The CDR3 sequence is CATLRGGNTGELFF. CDR3 coding DNA: TGTGCCACTTTAAGAGGCGGAAACACCGGGGAGCTGTTTTTT. The chain uses TRBV3-1 and TRBJ2-2; no firm D call. V was clipped by 10 bases and J by 2 bases, with 14 bases between them. From germline, CDR1 is LGHDT and CDR2 YNNKEL (reference sequence). This CDR3 has 14 amino acids.

The table lists this clonotype with many counts. The chain has TRBV6-1 and TRBJ1-1; the D gene is possibly TRBD1 (6 bases). Germline V gene sequence: CDR1 MNHNS, CDR2 SASEGT. This CDR3 region has 14 residues. V dropped 8 bases and J dropped 8 bases, with 21 bases sitting between them. CDR3 in amino acids: CASSHAGVRVEAFF. The CDR3 region has the DNA TGTGCCAGCTCCCACGCAGGGGTCCGCGTGGAAGCTTTCTTT.

V and J are TRBV5-1 and TRBJ2-7; D is undetermined. Between the trimmed V and J ends, which lost 4 bases and 1 base, there was a span of 12 bases. CDR1 SGHRS and CDR2 YFSETQ come from the germline V gene. The CDR3 runs 14 residues. CDR3 sequence: CASSGTAPSYEQYF. CDR3 coding DNA: TGCGCCAGCAGCGGAACAGCTCCTTCCTACGAGCAGTACTTC.

The genes are TRBV30 and TRBJ1-1, with 7 bases matching TRBD1. CDR3 size: 14 residues. The junction had 9 bases not matched to a gene; V was cut back by 4 bases and J by 4 bases. CDR1 and CDR2 from the germline V gene are GTSNPN and SVGIG (reference sequence). CDR3 sequence reads: CAWTLDRLGTEAFF. CDR3 in DNA: TGTGCCTGGACCTTGGACAGGCTGGGCACTGAAGCTTTCTTT.